The T cell receptor (beta chain) under discussion was sequenced for a study of T cells in localized non-small cell lung cancer. General observations from the study: Appearing in adjacent lung were a median about 59 of the top 100 tumor clones. Clonality of T cells reached its maximum in uninvolved adjacent lung, surpassing tumor. Without multi-region sequencing, intratumor heterogeneity could not be excluded. Among blood samples, higher T cell density accompanied longer overall survival.

This clone was recorded a few times. Its specificity is unknown. Method: immunoSEQ multiplex PCR; TCRdb's copy keeps in-frame clones and lacks some. This table has tens of thousands of clones, 80% to 90% appearing once. The starting material was peripheral blood, obtained before any cancer treatment. The TCR originated in a man aged 40-75 years with stage I squamous cell lung carcinoma.

This CDR3 reads CASSFSLDQPQHF. The CDR3, as DNA: TGTGCCAGCAGTTTCTCCCTAGACCAGCCCCAGCATTTT. This chain joins TRBV27 and TRBJ1-5; no reliable D call. Germline CDR1 reads MNHEY; CDR2 reads SMNVEV (reference sequence). This CDR3 spans 13 amino acids. Deletions cut 3 bases from V and 7 bases from J, with 10 bases between.